These 21 T cell receptor beta chains were all obtained from the same sample, sequenced in a study of T cell repertoires in cytomegalovirus infection (dated by TCRdb to about 2019). The treatment or condition label, as the study defines it: in vitro stimulation with specific CMV peptide epitopes to enrich CMV-specific T cells. Reads for this sample came from an Illumina HiSeq 1500. The raw public reads went through TCRdb reprocessing: fastp at Q25, MiXCR clone calling, in-frame beta chains kept. Rows matching on CDR3 protein sequence are summarized as one entry with the most common DNA and genes. Present in this sample are about 830,000 distinct CDR3 sequences, 32% of which were seen just once. Together, the top ten hold roughly an eighth of the sample. These TCRs' antigens remain unknown. This material consisted of cultured CD8+ T cells from PBMCs, taken from culture after CMV antigen stimulation. All receptors derive from a human donor in good health (CMV status not recorded). Some clones in this sample may be carry-over from other donors' samples.

This chain connects TRBV15 to TRBJ1-3; 7 bases fit TRBD1. Germline loops: CDR1 LNHNV, CDR2 YYDKDF (reference sequence). The V and J ends lost 3 bases and 0 bases, in that order; junction bases with no gene match: 2. The CDR3 is 15 amino acids. CDR3 DNA: TGTGCCACCAGCAGGGACAGGAGCTCTGGAAACACCATATATTTT. This codes for CATSRDRSSGNTIYF.

In its sample, this clonotype was seen a few times. The chain employs TRBV6-2 or TRBV6-3 and TRBJ2-7; possibly TRBD1 for D (5 bases). The CDR3 loop spans 14 amino acids. V lost 3 bases, J lost 4 bases, and 13 bases lay in between. Germline CDR1 and CDR2: MNHEY and SVGEGT. The chain's CDR3 is CASSYGHQKYEQYF. DNA of the CDR3: TGTGCCAGCAGTTATGGACATCAAAAGTACGAGCAGTACTTC.

The chain joins TRBV29-1 to TRBJ2-3; weak D call: TRBD2 (5 bases). Trimming pared 0 bases from V and 1 base from J, leaving 20 bases between. The length of the CDR3 is 18 residues. Germline V gene data show CDR1 as SQVTM and CDR2 as ANQGSEA. In nucleotides, the CDR3 is TGCAGCGTTGAAGATCCCCGTAGGACTTTAAAGCGCACAGATACGCAGTATTTT. Residues: CSVEDPRRTLKRTDTQYF.

This clonotype came up a few times. This rearrangement joins TRBV7-6 to TRBJ1-1; a weak D match, TRBD1 (6 bases). CDR1 is SGHVS and CDR2 is FNYEAQ in the germline V gene. The CDR3 runs 16 residues. The V and J ends lost 1 base and 0 bases respectively, with 12 bases between them. The CDR3: CASSLVIGGLNTEAFF. The CDR3 DNA is TGTGCCAGCAGCTTAGTAATAGGGGGTTTGAACACTGAAGCTTTCTTT.

This rearrangement joins TRBV4-1 to TRBJ2-1; D gene unclear. The CDR3 extends over 13 amino acids. Germline-derived CDR1 and CDR2 are MGHRA and YSYEKL. V was trimmed by 1 base and J by 5 bases, leaving 6 bases between them. This CDR3 is CASSQVYNNEQFF. As DNA, the CDR3 is TGCGCCAGCAGCCAAGTTTACAACAATGAGCAGTTCTTC.

V gene TRBV28 combines with J gene TRBJ2-1; 9 positions match TRBD2. This CDR3 has 15 residues. The germline CDR1 and CDR2 sequences are MDHEN and SYDVKM. V lost 7 bases, J lost 4 bases, and 8 bases stayed unmatched. Here the CDR3 DNA reads TGTGCCAGCACCCTTAGCGGGGGAGTGTACAATGAGCAGTTCTTC. This codes for CASTLSGGVYNEQFF.

V usage is TRBV2 and J usage is TRBJ2-6; 9 bases match TRBD1. Germline loops: CDR1 SNHLY, CDR2 FYNNEI. The CDR3 is made up of 17 amino acids. V lost 8 bases and J lost 0; bases outside the gene matches: 8. The CDR3 bases are TGTGCCAGCGTACACAGGGGGCTCCCCTCTGGGGCCAACGTCCTGACTTTC. This codes for CASVHRGLPSGANVLTF. Full variable domain (outside the CDR3, taken from reference TRBV2 and TRBJ2-6): EPEVTQTPSHQVTQMGQEVILRCVPISNHLYFYWYRQILGQKVEFLVSFYNNEISEKSEIFDDQFSVERPDGSNFTLKIRSTKLEDSAMYFCASVHRGLPSGANVLTFGAGSRLTVL.

Here the CDR3 DNA reads TGCAGTGCTAGTGTGGACAGGGTCGCTTTCTTT. This translates into CSASVDRVAFF. The rearrangement joins TRBV20-1 to TRBJ1-1; the match to TRBD1 covers 8 bases. This CDR3 spans 11 amino acids. J gave up 11 bases and V 3 bases, and 5 bases lay outside the gene matches. Germline CDR1 and CDR2: DFQATT and SNEGSKA (reference sequence).

In this sample, this clonotype turned up many times. This chain links TRBV7-2 with TRBJ1-5; D gene ambiguous. V dropped 3 bases and J dropped 0 bases, with 9 bases sitting between them. The germline V gene encodes CDR1 SGHTA and CDR2 FQGNSA. The CDR3 is 15 amino acids. This chain's CDR3 is CASSFNTASNQPQHF. CDR3 nucleotides: TGTGCCAGCAGCTTTAATACAGCTAGCAATCAGCCCCAGCATTTT.

CDR3 amino acids: CASSYGPLNEQFF. The CDR3 DNA reads as TGTGCCAGCAGTTACGGGCCCCTTAATGAGCAGTTCTTC. V is TRBV6-5 and J is TRBJ2-1; no firm D call. The CDR3 is 13 residues long. The germline gives CDR1 MNHEY, CDR2 SVGAGI. V lost 2 bases and J 7 bases, leaving 9 bases between the germline ends.

The chain recombines TRBV6-2 or TRBV6-3 with TRBJ2-2; 7 positions agree with TRBD1. The CDR3 sequence is 18 residues long. Germline V gene lookup returns CDR1 MNHEY and CDR2 SVGEGT. With V trimmed by 0 bases and J by 2 bases, 9 bases remained unmatched. This chain's CDR3 is CASSYSIAGDSNTGELFF. CDR3 DNA sequence: TGTGCCAGCAGTTACTCGATCGCCGGGGACAGCAACACCGGGGAGCTGTTTTTT.

The chain carries TRBV19 and TRBJ2-3, with 11 nucleotides matching TRBD2. The CDR3 has 17 residues. V lost 3 bases, J lost 4 bases, and 9 bases stayed unmatched. Germline lookup yields CDR1 LNHDA and CDR2 SQIVND (reference sequence). DNA for the CDR3: TGTGCCAGTAGTATCAGTCGACTAGCGGGGCGCGCAGATACGCAGTATTTT. As protein: CASSISRLAGRADTQYF.

The chain has TRBV15 and TRBJ1-4; D call uncertain. Germline V lookup: CDR1 LNHNV, CDR2 YYDKDF (reference sequence). V lost 0 bases and J lost 7, with 9 bases in between. There are 14 residues in the CDR3. This CDR3 is CATSRDRGSEKLFF. The CDR3 coding sequence is TGTGCCACCAGCAGAGATCGCGGGTCTGAAAAACTGTTTTTT.

This chain links TRBV29-1 with TRBJ2-1; D may be TRBD2 (7 bases). The CDR3 covers 12 residues. In germline, CDR1 is SQVTM, CDR2 ANQGSEA. The DNA for the CDR3 is TGCAAGGTTTTGGGGGGCGGGAGTGAGCAGTTCTTC. It encodes CKVLGGGSEQFF.

The chain couples TRBV15 to TRBJ2-1, with 9 nucleotides matching TRBD2. The germline V gene has CDR1 LNHNV and CDR2 YYDKDF (reference sequence). This CDR3 contains 19 residues. Trimming at V came to 5 bases and at J to 4 bases, leaving 18 bases not matched to a gene. CDR3 amino acids: CATSDRQGGSLAGYNEQFF. CDR3 nucleotide sequence: TGTGCCACCAGCGACCGACAGGGAGGAAGTCTAGCGGGGTACAATGAGCAGTTCTTC.

This chain uses TRBV27 with TRBJ2-2; D not certain. The length of the CDR3 is 15 residues. From germline, CDR1 is MNHEY and CDR2 SMNVEV (reference sequence). Trimming took off 4 bases at V and 1 base at J, with 10 bases between the two ends. CDR3 residues: CASSSLARNTGELFF. CDR3 DNA: TGTGCCAGCAGTTCCCTGGCGAGGAACACCGGGGAGCTGTTTTTT.

In DNA form, the CDR3 reads TGTGCCAGCAGCTCGGACAGGGGGAAGGGCTACACCTTC. Translated, it gives CASSSDRGKGYTF. The rearrangement joins TRBV7-8 to TRBJ1-2, with 10 bases identical to TRBD1. The CDR3 contains 13 residues. J was trimmed by 8 bases and V by 4 bases; bases with no gene match: 4. From germline, CDR1 is SGHVS and CDR2 FQNEAQ.

The V call is TRBV7-3, the J call TRBJ2-1; TRBD1 agrees at 7 bases. Per the germline V gene, CDR1 is SGHTA and CDR2 is FQGTGA. The CDR3 contains 15 residues. The V gene end was trimmed by 3 bases and the J gene end by 5 bases; junction bases not matched to a gene: 7. The CDR3 nucleotides read TGTGCCAGCAGCTTGGGGGACAGTGAGGACAATGAGCAGTTCTTC. This encodes CASSLGDSEDNEQFF.

This chain uses TRBV6-2 or TRBV6-3 with TRBJ1-4, with TRBD1 identical over 7 bases. Unmatched junction bases numbered 14, after V lost 8 bases and J lost 5 bases. CDR1 MNHEY and CDR2 SVGEGT come from the germline V gene. The CDR3 consists of 16 residues. The CDR3 reads CASAFPKHRGNEKLFF. The CDR3 DNA is TGTGCCAGCGCTTTTCCCAAGCACAGGGGAAATGAAAAACTGTTTTTT.

There are a few counts of this clonotype. This chain connects TRBV5-1 to TRBJ1-1, with unresolved D. The CDR3 runs to 14 residues. V was cut by 4 bases and J by 1 base, with 11 bases left in between. CDR1 is SGHRS, CDR2 YFSETQ, per germline. The CDR3 DNA reads TGCGCCAGCAGCCCTAGGTGGAGGAACACTGAAGCTTTCTTT. Residues: CASSPRWRNTEAFF.

The V gene is TRBV7-6, the J gene TRBJ1-4; the D is unclear. V shed 1 base and J shed 7 bases, with 13 bases lying between them. CDR1 is SGHVS, CDR2 FNYEAQ, per germline. The CDR3 is made up of 15 amino acids. The CDR3 reads CASSLDPGIREKLFF. CDR3 nucleotide sequence: TGTGCCAGCAGCTTAGACCCGGGGATACGTGAAAAACTGTTTTTT.